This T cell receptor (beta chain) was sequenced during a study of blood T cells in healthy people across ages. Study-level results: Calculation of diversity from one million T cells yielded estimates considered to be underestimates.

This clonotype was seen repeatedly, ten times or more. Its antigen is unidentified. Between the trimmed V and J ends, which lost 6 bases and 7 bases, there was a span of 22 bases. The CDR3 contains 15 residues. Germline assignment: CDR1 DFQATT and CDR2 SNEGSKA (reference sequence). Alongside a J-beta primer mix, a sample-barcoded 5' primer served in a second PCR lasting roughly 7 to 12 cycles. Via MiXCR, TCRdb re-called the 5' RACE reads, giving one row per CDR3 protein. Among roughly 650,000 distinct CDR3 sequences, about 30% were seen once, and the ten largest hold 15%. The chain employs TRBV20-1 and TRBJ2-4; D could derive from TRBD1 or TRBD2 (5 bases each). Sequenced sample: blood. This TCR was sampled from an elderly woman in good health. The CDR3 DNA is TGCAGTGCGATCACCGGGGCCCGGAATCTGAACATTCAGTACTTC. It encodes CSAITGARNLNIQYF.